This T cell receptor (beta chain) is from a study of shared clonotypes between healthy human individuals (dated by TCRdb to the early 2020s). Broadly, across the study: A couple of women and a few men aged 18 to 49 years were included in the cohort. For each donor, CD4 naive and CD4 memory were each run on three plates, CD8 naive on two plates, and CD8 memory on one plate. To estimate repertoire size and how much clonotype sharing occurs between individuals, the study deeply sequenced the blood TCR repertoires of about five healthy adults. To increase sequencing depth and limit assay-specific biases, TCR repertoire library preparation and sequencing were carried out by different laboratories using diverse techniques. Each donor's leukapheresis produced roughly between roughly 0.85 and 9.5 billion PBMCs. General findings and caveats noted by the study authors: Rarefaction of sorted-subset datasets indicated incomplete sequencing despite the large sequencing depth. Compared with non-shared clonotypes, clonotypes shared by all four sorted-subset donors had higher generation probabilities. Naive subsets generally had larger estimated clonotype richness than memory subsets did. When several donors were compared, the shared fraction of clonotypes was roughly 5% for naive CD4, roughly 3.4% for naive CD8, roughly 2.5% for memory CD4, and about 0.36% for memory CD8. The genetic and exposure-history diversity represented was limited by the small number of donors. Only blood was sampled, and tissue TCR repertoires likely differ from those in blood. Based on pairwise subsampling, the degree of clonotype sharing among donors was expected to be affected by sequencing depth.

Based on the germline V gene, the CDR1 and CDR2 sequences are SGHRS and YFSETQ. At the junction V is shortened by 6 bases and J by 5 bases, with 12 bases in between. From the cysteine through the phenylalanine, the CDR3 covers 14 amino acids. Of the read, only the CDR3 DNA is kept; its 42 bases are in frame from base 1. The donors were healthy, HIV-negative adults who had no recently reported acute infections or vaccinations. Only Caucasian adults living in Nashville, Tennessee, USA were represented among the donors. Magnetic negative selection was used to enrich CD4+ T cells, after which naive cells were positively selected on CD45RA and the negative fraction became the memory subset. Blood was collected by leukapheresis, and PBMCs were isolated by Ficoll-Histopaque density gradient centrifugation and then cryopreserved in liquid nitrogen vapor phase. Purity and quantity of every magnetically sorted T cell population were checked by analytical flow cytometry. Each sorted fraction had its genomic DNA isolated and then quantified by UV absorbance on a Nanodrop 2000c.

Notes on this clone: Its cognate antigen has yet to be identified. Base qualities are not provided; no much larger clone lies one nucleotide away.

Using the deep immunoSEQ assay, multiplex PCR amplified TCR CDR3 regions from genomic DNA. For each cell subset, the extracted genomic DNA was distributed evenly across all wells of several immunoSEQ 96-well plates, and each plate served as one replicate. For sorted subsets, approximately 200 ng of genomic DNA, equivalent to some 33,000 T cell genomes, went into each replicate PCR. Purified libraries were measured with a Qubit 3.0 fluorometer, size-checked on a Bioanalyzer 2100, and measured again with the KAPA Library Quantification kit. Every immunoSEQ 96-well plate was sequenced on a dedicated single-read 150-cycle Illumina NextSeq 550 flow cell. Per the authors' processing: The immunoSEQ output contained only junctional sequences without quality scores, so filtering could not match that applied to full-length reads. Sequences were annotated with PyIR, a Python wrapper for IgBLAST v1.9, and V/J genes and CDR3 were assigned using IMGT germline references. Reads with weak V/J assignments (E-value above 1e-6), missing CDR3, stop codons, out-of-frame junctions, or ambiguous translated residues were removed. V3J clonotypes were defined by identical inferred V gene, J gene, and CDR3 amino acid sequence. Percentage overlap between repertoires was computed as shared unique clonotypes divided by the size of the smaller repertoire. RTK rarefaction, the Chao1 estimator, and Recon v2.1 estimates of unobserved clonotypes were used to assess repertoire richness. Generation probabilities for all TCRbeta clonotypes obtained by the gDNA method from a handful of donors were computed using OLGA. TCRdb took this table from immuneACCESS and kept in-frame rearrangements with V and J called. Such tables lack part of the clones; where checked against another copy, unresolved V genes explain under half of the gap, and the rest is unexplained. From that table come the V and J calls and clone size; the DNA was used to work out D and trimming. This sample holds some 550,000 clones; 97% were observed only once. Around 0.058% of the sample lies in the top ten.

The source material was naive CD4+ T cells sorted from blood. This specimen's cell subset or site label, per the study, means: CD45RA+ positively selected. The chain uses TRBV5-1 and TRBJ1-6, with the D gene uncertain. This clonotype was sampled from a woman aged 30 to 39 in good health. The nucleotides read TGCGCCAGCACCCTGACGCCTGATAATTCACCCCTCCACTTT. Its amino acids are CASTLTPDNSPLHF. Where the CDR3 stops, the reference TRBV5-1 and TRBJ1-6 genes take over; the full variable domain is KAGVTQTPRYLIKTRGQQVTLSCSPISGHRSVSWYQQTPGQGLQFLFEYFSETQRNKGNFPGRFSGRQFSNSRSEMNVSTLELGDSALYLCASTLTPDNSPLHFGNGTRLTVT.